Following are 16 T cell receptor beta chains from one sample sequenced in a study of cytomegalovirus exposure and HLA in healthy donors. PCR amplification relied on 60 Vbeta primers (plus 13 Jbeta primers). Using immunoSEQ multiplex PCR, the repertoire was profiled, and TCRdb retains in-frame clones only, with some absent. Of approximately 65,000 clones listed, 60% to 80% are singletons. Material: PBMCs. The receptors originated from a man between 40 and 49 years old in good health and CMV-seropositive.

The CDR3: CASSEGRRHYGYTF. In nucleotides, the CDR3 is TGTGCCAGCAGTGAAGGACGGCGGCACTATGGCTACACCTTC. The chain uses TRBV2 and TRBJ1-2, with D unclear. This CDR3 is built from 14 residues. The V gene lost 1 base and the J gene lost 3 bases, with 9 bases spanning the gap. Per germline, CDR1 SNHLY and CDR2 FYNNEI.

In this sample, this clone turned up once. V is TRBV5-8 and J is TRBJ2-5; D might be TRBD2 (6 bases). The CDR3 has 14 amino acids. Germline V gene sequence: CDR1 SGHTS, CDR2 YDEGEE. V lost 4 bases and J 5 bases, leaving 15 bases between the germline ends. Here the CDR3 reads CASSPGREKETQYF. In nucleotides, the CDR3 is TGTGCCAGCAGCCCGGGACGGGAGAAGGAGACCCAGTACTTC.

This chain uses TRBV29-1 with TRBJ1-1; tentatively, D is TRBD1 (6 bases). V lost 3 bases, J lost 4 bases, and 6 bases lay in between. Germline CDR1 and CDR2: SQVTM and ANQGSEA. The CDR3 is 11 amino acids. DNA of the CDR3: TGCAGCGTTGACAGGGGCACTGAAGCTTTCTTT. This gives the protein CSVDRGTEAFF.

This clone has a handful of counts. This rearrangement joins TRBV6-1 to TRBJ1-2, with a weak D call TRBD1 (6 bases). Germline V gene sequence: CDR1 MNHNS, CDR2 SASEGT. V was trimmed by 6 bases and J by 4 bases, leaving 15 bases between them. The CDR3 contains 14 residues. The CDR3 here is CASRSPGQFYGYTF. The CDR3 nucleotides are TGTGCCAGCAGGTCCCCCGGACAGTTCTATGGCTACACCTTC.

This chain uses TRBV4-2 with TRBJ2-4; D is undetermined. Germline-derived CDR1 and CDR2 are LGHNA and YNFKEQ. Trimming took 0 bases from V and 0 from J, leaving 6 bases between them. The CDR3 is 15 amino acids. The CDR3 DNA is TGTGCCAGCAGCCAAGACGACTTAGCCAAAAACATTCAGTACTTC. Protein product: CASSQDDLAKNIQYF.

Concerning this clone itself: Relative to the germline gene, one junction end is altered; a read error may explain this. The chain couples TRBV6-6 to TRBJ2-7, with 10 positions matching TRBD2. The germline CDR1 and CDR2 sequences are MNHNY and SVGAGI (reference sequence). CDR3 length: 15 amino acids. The CDR3, as DNA: TGTGCCAGCAGTGATGAAATGGGACTAGCGCCCACCCGGAACTTC. Residues: CASSDEMGLAPTRNF.

This chain links TRBV27 with TRBJ2-7, with 9 bases matching TRBD1. The CDR3 is made up of 15 amino acids. V trimming: 5 bases; J trimming: 2 bases; junction bases outside the gene matches: 7. Germline-derived CDR1 and CDR2 are MNHEY and SMNVEV (reference sequence). This CDR3 is CASSLLTGGTYEQYF. Here the CDR3 DNA reads TGTGCCAGCAGTCTACTGACAGGGGGAACCTACGAGCAGTACTTC.

The chain is built from TRBV7-6 and TRBJ2-2; TRBD1 might be the D (6 bases). The V gene's germline CDR1 is SGHVS and CDR2 FNYEAQ. The CDR3 sequence is 16 residues long. Trimming pared 1 base from V and 1 base from J, leaving 10 bases between. CDR3 nucleotides: TGTGCCAGCAGCTTAGTAATAGGGGGGAACACCGGGGAGCTGTTTTTT. This codes for CASSLVIGGNTGELFF.

The chain has TRBV7-2 and TRBJ2-7, with 8 bases identical to TRBD2. Germline assignment: CDR1 SGHTA and CDR2 FQGNSA. Trimming took 4 bases from V and 3 from J; bases not matched to a gene: 8. This CDR3 has 15 residues. This chain's CDR3 is CASSSDSGGVYEQYF. In DNA, the CDR3 is TGTGCCAGCAGCTCCGACAGCGGGGGAGTCTACGAGCAGTACTTC.

The gene calls are TRBV11-3 and TRBJ2-5; D remains ambiguous. Germline CDR1 reads SGHNT; CDR2 reads YENEEA. V lost 5 bases and J lost 2, with 6 bases in between. There are 12 residues in the CDR3. The CDR3 loop reads CASSQSQETQYF. CDR3 sequence (DNA): TGTGCCAGCAGCCAATCACAAGAGACCCAGTACTTC.

J is TRBJ2-4 and V is TRBV27; D is possibly TRBD1 (5 bases). This CDR3 is 15 amino acids long. V was trimmed by 2 bases and J by 2 bases, leaving 10 bases between them. The germline V gene encodes CDR1 MNHEY and CDR2 SMNVEV (reference sequence). Written as DNA, the CDR3 is TGTGCCAGCAGTTTAATGTCAGGGACCAAAAACATTCAGTACTTC. Its protein product is CASSLMSGTKNIQYF.

The sample holds a few counts of this clone. The rearrangement links TRBV7-9 to TRBJ2-1; 7 bases align to TRBD1. Trimming cost V 1 base and J 4 bases; bases outside gene matches: 7. This CDR3 spans 16 amino acids. Germline values: CDR1 SEHNR, CDR2 FQNEAQ (reference sequence). The CDR3 region has the DNA TGTGCCAGCAGCTTAGGGTCGGGCAGGGGGTACAATGAGCAGTTCTTC. Residues: CASSLGSGRGYNEQFF.

As to this clone: At one of its ends the junction is not consistent with the germline gene, which may arise from a read error. The rearrangement links TRBV7-9 to TRBJ1-1; D is unresolved. Germline V gives CDR1 SEHNR, CDR2 FQNEAQ (reference sequence). The CDR3 contains 12 residues. The CDR3 sequence is CSSSLLSTEAFF. The DNA of the CDR3 is TGTTCCAGCAGCTTACTCAGCACTGAAGCTTTCTTT. The entire variable domain, with the rest obtained from reference TRBV7-9 and TRBJ1-1, is as follows: DTGVSQNPRHKITKRGQNVTFRCDPISEHNRLYWYRQTLGQGPEFLTYFQNEAQLEKSRLLSDRFSAERPKGSFSTLEIQRTEQGDSAMYLCSSSLLSTEAFFGQGTRLTVV.

The rearrangement joins TRBV7-2 to TRBJ1-2, with 8 bases that match TRBD1. Germline assignment: CDR1 SGHTA and CDR2 FQGNSA. This CDR3 has 18 residues. V dropped 6 bases and J dropped 4; count of bases not matched to a gene: 19. The CDR3 nucleotides are TGTGCCAGCAGTCACCGATATCTACAAGCACAGGGGGGCTATGGCTACACCTTC. Translated: CASSHRYLQAQGGYGYTF.

The J gene is TRBJ2-1, the V gene TRBV7-9; 7 bases are a match to TRBD1. With 7 bases clipped from V and 0 bases from J, the junction kept 9 bases outside the gene matches. Per germline, CDR1 SEHNR and CDR2 FQNEAQ (reference sequence). The CDR3 is 16 amino acids. CDR3 amino acids: CASIWGQHSSYNEQFF. DNA for the CDR3: TGTGCCAGCATATGGGGACAGCATAGCTCCTACAATGAGCAGTTCTTC.

This chain links TRBV23-1 with TRBJ2-1, with 8 bases matching TRBD1. TRBV23-1 is marked as an open reading frame, function uncertain. The CDR3 is 15 residues long. J was trimmed by 8 bases and V by 6 bases; bases with no gene match: 12. In DNA form, the CDR3 reads TGCGCCAGCAGCCTCAAAGGACAGGGACTTCATGAGCAGTTCTTC. Protein product: CASSLKGQGLHEQFF.